The next 32 T cell receptor beta chains were all read from a single sample in a study of shared clonotypes between healthy human individuals. Generated by immunoSEQ multiplex PCR, the TCRdb table keeps only in-frame clones and is missing some. The data show over a million clones, approximately 98% seen once. Sequenced sample: naive CD4+ T cells sorted from blood. The subset is: CD45RA+ positively selected. These receptors were taken from a young man in good health.

This clone was detected only once. The chain uses TRBV9 and TRBJ2-7; D is unresolved. The CDR3 covers 17 residues. Germline values: CDR1 SGDLS, CDR2 YYNGEE. Trimming removed 0 bases at V and 5 bases at J, with 21 bases between. In DNA, the CDR3 is TGTGCCAGCAGCGTAGAGGCCAATGTGTGGGGTTCGAACGAGCAGTACTTC. Residues: CASSVEANVWGSNEQYF.

The chain couples TRBV29-1 to TRBJ2-7; no clear D gene. Trimming shortened V by 4 bases and J by 0 bases, and 7 bases separated the two germline ends. Germline CDR1 and CDR2: SQVTM and ANQGSEA. This CDR3 spans 12 amino acids. DNA of the CDR3: TGCAGCGTTGGGGCAGACTCCTACGAGCAGTACTTC. This encodes CSVGADSYEQYF.

The chain has TRBV2 and TRBJ1-1, with no clear D. The V gene lost 4 bases and the J gene lost 3 bases, with 12 bases spanning the gap. CDR1 and CDR2 (germline): SNHLY, FYNNEI. The CDR3 sequence is 14 residues long. The CDR3 coding sequence is TGTGCCAGCAGTGCCCGTTATTTGGACACTGAAGCTTTCTTT. Encoded protein: CASSARYLDTEAFF.

This clone was seen once. The chain is built from TRBV18 and TRBJ2-5; D possibly uses TRBD1 or TRBD2 (5 bases each). The germline V gene has CDR1 KGHSH and CDR2 LQKENI. Trimming stripped 4 bases from V and 2 bases from J, with 32 bases between. The CDR3 runs 21 residues. The CDR3 sequence is CASSHLTNRDDELVEQETQYF. CDR3 coding DNA: TGTGCCAGCTCACACCTAACAAACCGGGACGACGAGCTCGTGGAGCAAGAGACCCAGTACTTC.

The chain joins TRBV6-5 to TRBJ1-2; 8 positions agree with TRBD1. CDR3 length equals 15 residues. Germline CDR1 MNHEY, CDR2 SVGAGI. Trimming took 4 bases from V and 4 from J; bases not matched to a gene: 8. The CDR3 sequence: CASSSWTGRSYGYTF. DNA of the CDR3: TGTGCCAGCAGTTCCTGGACAGGGAGGAGCTATGGCTACACCTTC.

The chain combines TRBV7-3 with TRBJ2-1, with 11 positions matching TRBD2. CDR1 SGHTA and CDR2 FQGTGA come from the germline V gene. The V segment lost 3 bases and the J segment 4 bases; nucleotides outside the gene matches: 2. CDR3 length equals 15 residues. CDR3: CASSLGLAVYNEQFF. The CDR3 DNA sequence: TGTGCCAGCAGCTTGGGACTAGCGGTTTACAATGAGCAGTTCTTC.

The genes are TRBV7-9 and TRBJ2-2; D ambiguous. V lost 1 base, J lost 5 bases, and 11 bases lay in between. This CDR3 is 15 amino acids long. The germline V gene encodes CDR1 SEHNR and CDR2 FQNEAQ (reference sequence). CDR3 sequence: CASSLEGSVTGELFF. The CDR3 DNA is TGTGCCAGCAGCTTAGAGGGATCAGTGACCGGGGAGCTGTTTTTT. Full variable domain (remainder filled in from reference TRBV7-9 and TRBJ2-2): DTGVSQNPRHKITKRGQNVTFRCDPISEHNRLYWYRQTLGQGPEFLTYFQNEAQLEKSRLLSDRFSAERPKGSFSTLEIQRTEQGDSAMYLCASSLEGSVTGELFFGEGSRLTVL.

The rearrangement joins TRBV5-1 to TRBJ2-5, with 12 bases that match TRBD2. This CDR3 comprises 18 residues. After removal of 3 bases from V and 4 bases from J, the junction contained 13 bases not matched to a gene. Per the germline V gene, CDR1 is SGHRS and CDR2 is YFSETQ. CDR3 in DNA: TGCGCCAGCAGCTCTGGACTAGCGGGATTAGATGAGTTAGAGACCCAGTACTTC. Translating it yields CASSSGLAGLDELETQYF.

The CDR3 sequence: CASSFTGVGANVLTF. CDR3 sequence (DNA): TGTGCCAGTAGTTTTACAGGGGTCGGGGCCAACGTCCTGACTTTC. The V gene is TRBV19, the J gene TRBJ2-6; 7 bases fit TRBD1. Per the germline V gene, CDR1 is LNHDA and CDR2 is SQIVND (reference sequence). CDR3 size: 15 residues. The V gene end was trimmed by 5 bases and the J gene end by 4 bases; junction bases not matched to a gene: 5.

The chain is built from TRBV5-1 and TRBJ2-5, with 8 bases that match TRBD1. The CDR3 covers 14 residues. CDR1 is SGHRS and CDR2 is YFSETQ in the germline V gene. V gave up 5 bases and J gave up 0 bases; unmatched junction bases: 3. The chain's CDR3 is CASRQGVYQETQYF. DNA of the CDR3: TGCGCCAGCAGACAGGGGGTTTACCAAGAGACCCAGTACTTC.

The chain uses TRBV9 and TRBJ2-2; D remains unclear. Per germline, CDR1 SGDLS and CDR2 YYNGEE. The CDR3 is made up of 16 amino acids. Trimming pared 1 base from V and 0 bases from J, leaving 10 bases between. In nucleotides, the CDR3 is TGTGCCAGCAGCGTAAGGTGGGAAACGAACACCGGGGAGCTGTTTTTT. Translation: CASSVRWETNTGELFF.

As DNA, the CDR3 is TGTGCCAGCAGCCTAACACCGCCCAATGAGCAGTTCTTC. Translation gives CASSLTPPNEQFF. This chain connects TRBV5-6 to TRBJ2-1, with D unresolved. Deletions cut 4 bases from V and 6 bases from J, with 11 bases between. CDR1 SGHDT and CDR2 YYEEEE come from the germline V gene. The CDR3 extends over 13 amino acids.

The J gene is TRBJ1-1, the V gene TRBV15, with 7 bases matching TRBD1. The ends lost 1 base at V and 4 bases at J; junction bases unmatched: 9. This CDR3 contains 16 residues. Germline assignment: CDR1 LNHNV and CDR2 YYDKDF (reference sequence). The CDR3 nucleotides read TGTGCCACCAGCAGAGCAGTCGGCAGGGGGGGCACTGAAGCTTTCTTT. This sequence encodes CATSRAVGRGGTEAFF.

The rearrangement joins TRBV6-5 to TRBJ1-2, with 8 positions matching TRBD1. Germline V CDR1 and CDR2: MNHEY, SVGAGI. The CDR3 loop spans 13 amino acids. Losses at the gene ends were 6 bases for V and 3 bases for J; bases not matched to a gene: 3. The CDR3 DNA follows: TGTGCCAGCAGCCCGGGACAGGACTATGGCTACACCTTC. This translates into CASSPGQDYGYTF.

This clone was recorded once. This chain links TRBV19 with TRBJ2-7; possibly TRBD2 for D (5 bases). CDR1 LNHDA and CDR2 SQIVND come from the germline V gene (reference sequence). This CDR3 has 13 residues. V lost 8 bases, J lost 2 bases, and 13 bases lay in between. CDR3 residues: CASSRENTYEQYF. The CDR3 DNA is TGTGCCAGTTCGAGGGAGAACACCTACGAGCAGTACTTC. The full variable domain, with the rest looked up from reference TRBV19 and TRBJ2-7, is DGGITQSPKYLFRKEGQNVTLSCEQNLNHDAMYWYRQDPGQGLRLIYYSQIVNDFQKGDIAEGYSVSREKKESFPLTVTSAQKNPTAFYLCASSRENTYEQYFGPGTRLTVT.

The J gene is TRBJ2-3, the V gene TRBV6-1, with D possibly being TRBD2 (5 bases). V lost 3 bases and J lost 4, with 17 bases in between. CDR3 length equals 16 residues. In germline, CDR1 is MNHNS, CDR2 SASEGT. In DNA, the CDR3 is TGTGCCAGCAGTGACCGGGCTAGCCACCTGGCAGATACGCAGTATTTT. This codes for CASSDRASHLADTQYF.

The chain employs TRBV2 and TRBJ1-2; D remains unclear. Looked up from germline, CDR1 is SNHLY and CDR2 is FYNNEI. The CDR3 is 13 amino acids. Trimming removed 6 bases from V and 7 bases from J, with 15 bases in between. The CDR3 protein is CASSADGPPGYTF. In DNA form, the CDR3 reads TGTGCCAGCAGCGCCGACGGGCCCCCTGGCTACACCTTC.

V is TRBV7-2 and J is TRBJ2-7, with 10 bases lining up with TRBD2. Per germline, CDR1 SGHTA and CDR2 FQGNSA. V lost 2 bases, J lost 6 bases, and 4 bases stayed unmatched. This CDR3 spans 14 amino acids. DNA of the CDR3: TGTGCCAGCAGCTTATCTAGCGGGAGTGGCGAGCAGTACTTC. It translates to CASSLSSGSGEQYF.

The chain joins TRBV9 to TRBJ1-1; TRBD1 matches at 8 bases. Germline CDR1 and CDR2: SGDLS and YYNGEE. This CDR3 comprises 16 residues. J was trimmed by 2 bases and V by 0 bases; bases with no gene match: 6. CDR3 sequence: CASSVVRGQGNTEAFF. In nucleotides, the CDR3 is TGTGCCAGCAGCGTAGTAAGAGGACAGGGCAACACTGAAGCTTTCTTT. The whole variable domain, filled in from reference TRBV9 and TRBJ1-1, reads DSGVTQTPKHLITATGQRVTLRCSPRSGDLSVYWYQQSLDQGLQFLIQYYNGEERAKGNILERFSAQQFPDLHSELNLSSLELGDSALYFCASSVVRGQGNTEAFFGQGTRLTVV.

The chain carries TRBV5-1 and TRBJ2-7, with 9 bases identical to TRBD1. Germline V lookup: CDR1 SGHRS, CDR2 YFSETQ. Losses at the gene ends were 5 bases for V and 5 bases for J; bases not matched to a gene: 11. The CDR3 runs to 15 residues. The CDR3 loop reads CASRETGTGYDEQYF. In DNA form, the CDR3 reads TGCGCCAGCAGAGAGACCGGGACAGGGTACGACGAGCAGTACTTC.

For the CDR3, the DNA is TGTGCCATCAGTGACACGGGAAAGGGTAGAGAGACCCAGTACTTC. As protein: CAISDTGKGRETQYF. The chain couples TRBV10-3 to TRBJ2-5, with D possibly TRBD2 on 5 matching bases. This CDR3 region has 15 residues. Germline lookup yields CDR1 ENHRY and CDR2 SYGVKD. Trimming stripped 3 bases from V and 4 bases from J, with 15 bases between.

The chain joins TRBV6-6 to TRBJ2-7; 7 bases map to TRBD2. The CDR3 spans 14 residues. The ends lost 2 bases at V and 6 bases at J; junction bases unmatched: 7. Per the germline V gene, CDR1 is MNHNY and CDR2 is SVGAGI (reference sequence). The CDR3 DNA follows: TGTGCCAGCAGTTACGGTGGGGGGGATCGCGAGCAGTACTTC. Translated, it gives CASSYGGGDREQYF.

This chain connects TRBV27 to TRBJ1-4; D is possibly TRBD1 (6 bases). The germline V and J ends were trimmed by 0 bases and 0 bases, with 14 bases remaining between them. Germline V CDR1 and CDR2: MNHEY, SMNVEV (reference sequence). This CDR3 contains 18 residues. CDR3 sequence: CASSLSNRAHATNEKLFF. The CDR3, as DNA: TGTGCCAGCAGTTTATCGAACAGGGCCCATGCAACTAATGAAAAACTGTTTTTT. Combining the CDR3 with reference TRBV27 and TRBJ1-4 gives the whole variable domain EAQVTQNPRYLITVTGKKLTVTCSQNMNHEYMSWYRQDPGLGLRQIYYSMNVEVTDKGDVPEGYKVSRKEKRNFPLILESPSPNQTSLYFCASSLSNRAHATNEKLFFGSGTQLSVL.

The V gene is TRBV9, the J gene TRBJ2-6, with D unclear. CDR1 and CDR2 (germline): SGDLS, YYNGEE. The V end was cut by 4 bases, the J end by 4 bases, with 12 bases between. The CDR3 is 15 amino acids. The CDR3 DNA is TGTGCCAGCAGCCCTACACCTGTCGGGGCCAACGTCCTGACTTTC. The encoded protein is CASSPTPVGANVLTF.

Concerning this clone itself: Other DNA sequences in the sample encode the same CDR3. V and J are TRBV5-1 and TRBJ2-7; 7 bases align to TRBD1. The CDR3 has 14 amino acids. Germline V gene sequence: CDR1 SGHRS, CDR2 YFSETQ. V dropped 4 bases and J dropped 4; count of bases not matched to a gene: 8. As DNA, the CDR3 is TGCGCCAGCAGCCTCAGACAGGGTCTATACGAGCAGTACTTC. Its translation is CASSLRQGLYEQYF.

J is TRBJ2-2 and V is TRBV19; D possibly uses TRBD1 or TRBD2 (6 bases each). V was cut by 4 bases and J by 5 bases, with 14 bases left in between. CDR1 and CDR2 (germline): LNHDA, SQIVND (reference sequence). CDR3 length: 15 amino acids. CDR3 residues: CASSSRGRETGELFF. CDR3 DNA sequence: TGTGCCAGTAGTAGTCGGGGGCGCGAAACCGGGGAGCTGTTTTTT.

The chain combines TRBV5-1 with TRBJ2-1; D is possibly TRBD2 (5 bases). CDR3 length: 13 residues. Trimming removed 1 base at V and 9 bases at J, with 11 bases between. Germline CDR1 reads SGHRS; CDR2 reads YFSETQ. This chain's CDR3 is CASSLTLASEQFF. CDR3 DNA sequence: TGCGCCAGCAGCTTGACGCTAGCCAGTGAGCAGTTCTTC.

The chain carries TRBV28 and TRBJ1-5; D unclear. CDR1 and CDR2 (germline): MDHEN, SYDVKM. This CDR3 is 16 amino acids long. Trimming shortened V by 0 bases and J by 5 bases, and 14 bases separated the two germline ends. The CDR3 DNA reads as TGTGCCAGCAGTTTATGGGCCCCGGGTCGTCATCAGCCCCAGCATTTT. It translates to CASSLWAPGRHQPQHF.

The V call is TRBV5-1, the J call TRBJ1-1, with D possibly being TRBD1 (6 bases). Germline V lookup: CDR1 SGHRS, CDR2 YFSETQ. This CDR3 contains 15 residues. The germline V and J ends were trimmed by 3 bases and 3 bases, with 15 bases remaining between them. CDR3 in DNA: TGCGCCAGCAGCTGGGGGCAGTCCAAAGACACTGAAGCTTTCTTT. This sequence encodes CASSWGQSKDTEAFF.

The chain carries TRBV5-4 and TRBJ2-7; TRBD1 is a possible D gene (5 bases). V lost 0 bases to trimming and J lost 3 bases, with 13 bases between them. The CDR3 has 15 residues. Germline CDR1 and CDR2: SGHNT and YYREEE (reference sequence). CDR3 in DNA: TGTGCCAGCAGCTTGGCAGGGTCGGGTCTCTACGAGCAGTACTTC. It codes for CASSLAGSGLYEQYF.

This sequence joins TRBV6-5 and TRBJ2-3; no reliable D call. V was cut by 0 bases and J by 0 bases, with 7 bases left in between. Germline assignment: CDR1 MNHEY and CDR2 SVGAGI. This CDR3 is 15 amino acids long. CDR3 protein: CASSYSRISTDTQYF. CDR3 coding DNA: TGTGCCAGCAGTTACTCACGGATTAGCACAGATACGCAGTATTTT.

The CDR3 region has the DNA TGTGCCAGCAGGCCGGGACAGGGTGGGAGGGATACGCAGTATTTT. It translates to CASRPGQGGRDTQYF. V and J are TRBV28 and TRBJ2-3, with 9 bases aligning to TRBD1. Germline V gene data show CDR1 as MDHEN and CDR2 as SYDVKM. This CDR3 comprises 15 residues. V lost 6 bases to trimming and J lost 6 bases; unmatched junction nucleotides: 10.